This entry lists 23 T cell receptor beta chains sequenced from one sample in a study of T cell responses to AZD1222 COVID-19 vaccine. The table came from immunoSEQ multiplex PCR; TCRdb's copy has only in-frame clones and leaves some out. The sample records roughly 140,000 clones, approximately 90% being singletons. This specimen was peripheral blood, taken 28 days after the second AZD1222 dose. The receptors originated from an adult who received the AZD1222 COVID-19 vaccine.

The chain employs TRBV5-1 and TRBJ2-6; possible D gene TRBD2, 6 bases. The germline gives CDR1 SGHRS, CDR2 YFSETQ. V lost 2 bases to trimming and J lost 3 bases, with 9 bases between them. The CDR3 totals 15 residues. The CDR3 DNA reads TGCGCCAGCAGCTTAGGGGACTTTGGGGCCAACGTCCTGACTTTC. Its translation: CASSLGDFGANVLTF.

The V and J genes are TRBV27 and TRBJ2-1; 11 bases align to TRBD2. In germline, CDR1 is MNHEY, CDR2 SMNVEV (reference sequence). The CDR3 loop spans 15 amino acids. V lost 5 bases, J lost 2 bases, and 2 bases stayed unmatched. The CDR3 loop reads CASSPLAGAYNEQFF. DNA of the CDR3: TGTGCCAGCAGTCCACTAGCGGGAGCCTACAATGAGCAGTTCTTC.

The CDR3 DNA sequence: TGCGCCAGCAGCCAAGCGGGACTAGCGGGTCAACCCTACGAGCAGTACTTC. This sequence encodes CASSQAGLAGQPYEQYF. The chain couples TRBV4-1 to TRBJ2-7; 12 positions match TRBD2. CDR3 length: 17 amino acids. V dropped 1 base and J dropped 2; count of bases not matched to a gene: 6. CDR1 is MGHRA and CDR2 is YSYEKL in the germline V gene.

The chain links TRBV15 to TRBJ1-5; tentatively, D is TRBD1 (6 bases). Deletions cut 5 bases from V and 3 bases from J, with 14 bases between. Germline loops: CDR1 LNHNV, CDR2 YYDKDF (reference sequence). The CDR3 runs 15 residues. CDR3 bases: TGTGCCACCAGCCGAGGGGGGGCGAACAATCAGCCCCAGCATTTT. Encoded protein: CATSRGGANNQPQHF.

This rearrangement joins TRBV19 to TRBJ1-5, with D uncertain. V shed 2 bases and J shed 10 bases, with 12 bases lying between them. CDR1 LNHDA and CDR2 SQIVND come from the germline V gene (reference sequence). This CDR3 spans 13 amino acids. CDR3 amino acids: CASSIRDDRPQHF. The CDR3 region has the DNA TGTGCCAGTAGTATACGGGATGATCGACCCCAGCATTTT.

In this sample, this clone turned up a few times. V and J are TRBV6-2 or TRBV6-3 and TRBJ2-7, with 8 bases identical to TRBD1. With V trimmed by 5 bases and J by 7 bases, 7 bases remained unmatched. The CDR3 spans 13 residues. Germline lookup yields CDR1 MNHEY and CDR2 SVGEGT. CDR3 sequence: CASSGTGWREQYF. The CDR3 region has the DNA TGTGCCAGCAGTGGGACAGGTTGGAGAGAGCAGTACTTC.

This chain connects TRBV30 to TRBJ1-2; D may be TRBD1 (5 bases). The length of the CDR3 is 14 residues. Trimming left V 0 bases short and J 7 bases short, with 15 bases between. Germline V CDR1 and CDR2: GTSNPN, SVGIG (reference sequence). The DNA of the CDR3 is TGTGCCTGGAGTGTACTGGGTCAGGGCGGTGGCTACACCTTC. It codes for CAWSVLGQGGGYTF.

The chain carries TRBV6-2 or TRBV6-3 and TRBJ2-5, with D perhaps matching TRBD1 or TRBD2 (5 bases each). The V and J ends lost 1 base and 4 bases respectively, with 13 bases between them. Germline V gene data show CDR1 as MNHEY and CDR2 as SVGEGT. This CDR3 contains 15 residues. CDR3 loop: CASSYLEGMGETQYF. The CDR3 coding sequence is TGTGCCAGCAGTTACTTAGAGGGGATGGGAGAGACCCAGTACTTC.

The chain combines TRBV18 with TRBJ2-3; 15 nucleotides agree with TRBD2. Trimming took 6 bases from V and 3 from J; bases not matched to a gene: 4. This CDR3 is built from 16 residues. Germline V gives CDR1 KGHSH, CDR2 LQKENI. The CDR3 loop reads CASSGTSGGRTDTQYF. The DNA for the CDR3 is TGTGCCAGCTCCGGGACTAGCGGGGGGAGAACAGATACGCAGTATTTT. The whole variable domain, remainder taken from reference TRBV18 and TRBJ2-3, is NAGVMQNPRHLVRRRGQEARLRCSPMKGHSHVYWYRQLPEEGLKFMVYLQKENIIDESGMPKERFSAEFPKEGPSILRIQQVVRGDSAAYFCASSGTSGGRTDTQYFGPGTRLTVL.

This chain connects TRBV11-2 to TRBJ2-7, with 7 bases that match TRBD2. Germline V gene lookup returns CDR1 SGHAT and CDR2 FQNNGV. J gave up 3 bases and V 5 bases, and 7 bases lay outside the gene matches. The CDR3 is 14 amino acids. The CDR3 region is CASSHWASGYEQYF. The DNA of the CDR3 is TGTGCCAGCAGCCACTGGGCTAGCGGCTACGAGCAGTACTTC.

For this clone: This may come from a read error, since a much larger clone is one base off. Additional DNA sequences in this sample encode the identical CDR3. This sequence joins TRBV27 and TRBJ2-3, with D unclear. V was pared by 5 bases and J by 2 bases, with 5 bases between. The CDR3 is 12 residues long. CDR1 MNHEY and CDR2 SMNVEV come from the germline V gene (reference sequence). The CDR3 region is CASSPTTDTQYF. DNA of the CDR3: TGTGCCAGCAGTCCAACCACAGATACGCAGTATTTT.

The chain is built from TRBV9 and TRBJ2-7, with TRBD2 matching over 8 bases. This CDR3 has 15 residues. V dropped 0 bases and J dropped 1; count of bases not matched to a gene: 3. The V gene's germline CDR1 is SGDLS and CDR2 YYNGEE. CDR3: CASSVAPSGSYEQYF. CDR3 coding DNA: TGTGCCAGCAGCGTAGCCCCTAGCGGGTCCTACGAGCAGTACTTC.

The chain joins TRBV3-1 (or the pseudogene TRBV3-2) to TRBJ2-7; D gene ambiguous. The CDR3 runs to 11 residues. Between the trimmed V and J ends, which lost 0 bases and 4 bases, there was a span of 1 base. Germline V gene lookup returns CDR1 LGHDT and CDR2 YNNKEL (reference sequence). The CDR3 spells CASSQEYEQYF. CDR3 DNA: TGTGCCAGCAGCCAAGAATACGAGCAGTACTTC.

This clone has only a few counts. The chain recombines TRBV5-4 with TRBJ2-7; 7 bases are a match to TRBD1. The CDR3 has 16 amino acids. The V and J ends lost 2 bases and 6 bases, in that order; junction bases with no gene match: 14. Germline V lookup: CDR1 SGHNT, CDR2 YYREEE (reference sequence). Written as DNA, the CDR3 is TGTGCCAGCAGCTTATTGAGCACCGGGACAGAGGTCGAGCAGTACTTC. Amino acids: CASSLLSTGTEVEQYF.

The chain carries TRBV18 and TRBJ1-4; D not certain. V was pared by 2 bases and J by 0 bases, with 1 base between. Germline V CDR1 and CDR2: KGHSH, LQKENI. This CDR3 has 13 amino acids. The CDR3 protein is CASSPATNEKLFF. The CDR3 bases are TGTGCCAGCTCACCAGCAACTAATGAAAAACTGTTTTTT.

The DNA of the CDR3 is TGTGCCTGCGGGACGCTGGAGGACACTGAAGCTTTCTTT. Amino acid sequence: CACGTLEDTEAFF. The gene calls are TRBV30 and TRBJ1-1; D possibly corresponds to TRBD1 (5 bases). With 6 bases removed from V and 3 bases from J, the gap between germline ends came to 14 bases. This CDR3 is built from 13 residues. Germline-derived CDR1 and CDR2 are GTSNPN and SVGIG (reference sequence).

This clone came up once. The chain recombines TRBV27 with TRBJ1-1; TRBD1 matches 9 bases. Germline V gene lookup returns CDR1 MNHEY and CDR2 SMNVEV (reference sequence). CDR3 size: 13 residues. V was clipped by 6 bases and J by 4 bases; unmatched bases: 3. DNA of the CDR3: TGTGCCAGCAGGTCGACAGGGGGCACTGAAGCTTTCTTT. Translated, it gives CASRSTGGTEAFF.

This clone was detected only once. The rearrangement links TRBV29-1 to TRBJ2-1; D gene ambiguous. Between the trimmed V and J ends, which lost 3 bases and 5 bases, there was a span of 8 bases. The CDR3 has 12 amino acids. Germline V gene data show CDR1 as SQVTM and CDR2 as ANQGSEA. Written as DNA, the CDR3 is TGCAGCGTTGAGGGTAGCCACAATGAGCAGTTCTTC. This gives the protein CSVEGSHNEQFF.

This chain uses TRBV5-1 with TRBJ2-5; D ambiguous. CDR3 length: 14 residues. Trimming pared 0 bases from V and 1 base from J, leaving 7 bases between. In germline, CDR1 is SGHRS, CDR2 YFSETQ. The CDR3 DNA reads TGCGCCAGCAGCTTGGCCGGAGTCCAAGAGACCCAGTACTTC. Translating it yields CASSLAGVQETQYF.

This clone turned up a few times. The J gene is TRBJ1-5, the V gene TRBV6-5; TRBD1 matches at 8 bases. J was trimmed by 6 bases and V by 5 bases; bases with no gene match: 9. The CDR3 is 15 amino acids. Germline CDR1 is MNHEY and CDR2 is SVGAGI. The CDR3 sequence: CASSPRTGFIQPQHF. The CDR3 DNA follows: TGTGCCAGCAGTCCGAGGACAGGGTTTATTCAGCCCCAGCATTTT.

V is TRBV5-6 and J is TRBJ1-1, with D maybe TRBD1 (5 bases). The CDR3 has 15 amino acids. CDR1 SGHDT and CDR2 YYEEEE come from the germline V gene. The V end lost 4 bases, the J end lost 1 base, and 14 bases lay between the germline ends. CDR3 nucleotide sequence: TGTGCCAGCAGCGGCGGGGGGTTGTGGAACACTGAAGCTTTCTTT. The encoded protein is CASSGGGLWNTEAFF. Drawing the rest from reference TRBV5-6 and TRBJ1-1, the complete variable domain is DAGVTQSPTHLIKTRGQQVTLRCSPKSGHDTVSWYQQALGQGPQFIFQYYEEEERQRGNFPDRFSGHQFPNYSSELNVNALLLGDSALYLCASSGGGLWNTEAFFGQGTRLTVV.

The V gene is TRBV28, the J gene TRBJ2-7, with unresolved D. Per germline, CDR1 MDHEN and CDR2 SYDVKM. V lost 2 bases, J lost 6 bases, and 14 bases lay in between. CDR3 length: 14 residues. CDR3 loop: CASSLTGSPPEQYF. In nucleotides, the CDR3 is TGTGCCAGCAGTTTAACCGGATCCCCTCCCGAGCAGTACTTC. The variable domain in full, completed from reference TRBV28 and TRBJ2-7, reads DVKVTQSSRYLVKRTGEKVFLECVQDMDHENMFWYRQDPGLGLRLIYFSYDVKMKEKGDIPEGYSVSREKKERFSLILESASTNQTSMYLCASSLTGSPPEQYFGPGTRLTVT.

The chain couples TRBV29-1 to TRBJ1-4, with D maybe TRBD1 (5 bases). This CDR3 is 12 amino acids long. CDR1 is SQVTM and CDR2 is ANQGSEA in the germline V gene. V gave up 3 bases and J gave up 8 bases, with 10 bases separating them. CDR3 DNA sequence: TGCAGCGTTGAGGGAGGGGAAGAAAAACTGTTTTTT. Translating it yields CSVEGGEEKLFF. The full variable domain, rest sourced from reference TRBV29-1 and TRBJ1-4, is SAVISQKPSRDICQRGTSLTIQCQVDSQVTMMFWYRQQPGQSLTLIATANQGSEATYESGFVIDKFPISRPNLTFSTLTVSNMSPEDSSIYLCSVEGGEEKLFFGSGTQLSVL.